The entry below gives a single T cell receptor beta chain sequence along with its context. Its antigen remains unidentified. These data originate in a study of cytomegalovirus exposure and HLA in healthy donors. The CDR3 totals 13 residues. Trimming cost V 0 bases and J 2 bases, with 4 bases left between them. Germline V CDR1 and CDR2: SGHTA, FQGTGA. Using immunoSEQ multiplex PCR, the repertoire was profiled, and TCRdb retains in-frame clones only, with some absent. The sample yields a few hundred thousand clones, 65% to 90% seen once. Study results and limitations: Under in vitro conditions, three CMV-associated chains were confirmed as specific for CMV antigens.

This receptor was taken from a woman aged 18-30 years in good health and CMV-seronegative. V is TRBV7-3 and J is TRBJ1-1; D not certain. The specimen was PBMCs. DNA of the CDR3: TGTGCCAGCAGCTTAACACAAAACACTGAAGCTTTCTTT. It is translated as CASSLTQNTEAFF.